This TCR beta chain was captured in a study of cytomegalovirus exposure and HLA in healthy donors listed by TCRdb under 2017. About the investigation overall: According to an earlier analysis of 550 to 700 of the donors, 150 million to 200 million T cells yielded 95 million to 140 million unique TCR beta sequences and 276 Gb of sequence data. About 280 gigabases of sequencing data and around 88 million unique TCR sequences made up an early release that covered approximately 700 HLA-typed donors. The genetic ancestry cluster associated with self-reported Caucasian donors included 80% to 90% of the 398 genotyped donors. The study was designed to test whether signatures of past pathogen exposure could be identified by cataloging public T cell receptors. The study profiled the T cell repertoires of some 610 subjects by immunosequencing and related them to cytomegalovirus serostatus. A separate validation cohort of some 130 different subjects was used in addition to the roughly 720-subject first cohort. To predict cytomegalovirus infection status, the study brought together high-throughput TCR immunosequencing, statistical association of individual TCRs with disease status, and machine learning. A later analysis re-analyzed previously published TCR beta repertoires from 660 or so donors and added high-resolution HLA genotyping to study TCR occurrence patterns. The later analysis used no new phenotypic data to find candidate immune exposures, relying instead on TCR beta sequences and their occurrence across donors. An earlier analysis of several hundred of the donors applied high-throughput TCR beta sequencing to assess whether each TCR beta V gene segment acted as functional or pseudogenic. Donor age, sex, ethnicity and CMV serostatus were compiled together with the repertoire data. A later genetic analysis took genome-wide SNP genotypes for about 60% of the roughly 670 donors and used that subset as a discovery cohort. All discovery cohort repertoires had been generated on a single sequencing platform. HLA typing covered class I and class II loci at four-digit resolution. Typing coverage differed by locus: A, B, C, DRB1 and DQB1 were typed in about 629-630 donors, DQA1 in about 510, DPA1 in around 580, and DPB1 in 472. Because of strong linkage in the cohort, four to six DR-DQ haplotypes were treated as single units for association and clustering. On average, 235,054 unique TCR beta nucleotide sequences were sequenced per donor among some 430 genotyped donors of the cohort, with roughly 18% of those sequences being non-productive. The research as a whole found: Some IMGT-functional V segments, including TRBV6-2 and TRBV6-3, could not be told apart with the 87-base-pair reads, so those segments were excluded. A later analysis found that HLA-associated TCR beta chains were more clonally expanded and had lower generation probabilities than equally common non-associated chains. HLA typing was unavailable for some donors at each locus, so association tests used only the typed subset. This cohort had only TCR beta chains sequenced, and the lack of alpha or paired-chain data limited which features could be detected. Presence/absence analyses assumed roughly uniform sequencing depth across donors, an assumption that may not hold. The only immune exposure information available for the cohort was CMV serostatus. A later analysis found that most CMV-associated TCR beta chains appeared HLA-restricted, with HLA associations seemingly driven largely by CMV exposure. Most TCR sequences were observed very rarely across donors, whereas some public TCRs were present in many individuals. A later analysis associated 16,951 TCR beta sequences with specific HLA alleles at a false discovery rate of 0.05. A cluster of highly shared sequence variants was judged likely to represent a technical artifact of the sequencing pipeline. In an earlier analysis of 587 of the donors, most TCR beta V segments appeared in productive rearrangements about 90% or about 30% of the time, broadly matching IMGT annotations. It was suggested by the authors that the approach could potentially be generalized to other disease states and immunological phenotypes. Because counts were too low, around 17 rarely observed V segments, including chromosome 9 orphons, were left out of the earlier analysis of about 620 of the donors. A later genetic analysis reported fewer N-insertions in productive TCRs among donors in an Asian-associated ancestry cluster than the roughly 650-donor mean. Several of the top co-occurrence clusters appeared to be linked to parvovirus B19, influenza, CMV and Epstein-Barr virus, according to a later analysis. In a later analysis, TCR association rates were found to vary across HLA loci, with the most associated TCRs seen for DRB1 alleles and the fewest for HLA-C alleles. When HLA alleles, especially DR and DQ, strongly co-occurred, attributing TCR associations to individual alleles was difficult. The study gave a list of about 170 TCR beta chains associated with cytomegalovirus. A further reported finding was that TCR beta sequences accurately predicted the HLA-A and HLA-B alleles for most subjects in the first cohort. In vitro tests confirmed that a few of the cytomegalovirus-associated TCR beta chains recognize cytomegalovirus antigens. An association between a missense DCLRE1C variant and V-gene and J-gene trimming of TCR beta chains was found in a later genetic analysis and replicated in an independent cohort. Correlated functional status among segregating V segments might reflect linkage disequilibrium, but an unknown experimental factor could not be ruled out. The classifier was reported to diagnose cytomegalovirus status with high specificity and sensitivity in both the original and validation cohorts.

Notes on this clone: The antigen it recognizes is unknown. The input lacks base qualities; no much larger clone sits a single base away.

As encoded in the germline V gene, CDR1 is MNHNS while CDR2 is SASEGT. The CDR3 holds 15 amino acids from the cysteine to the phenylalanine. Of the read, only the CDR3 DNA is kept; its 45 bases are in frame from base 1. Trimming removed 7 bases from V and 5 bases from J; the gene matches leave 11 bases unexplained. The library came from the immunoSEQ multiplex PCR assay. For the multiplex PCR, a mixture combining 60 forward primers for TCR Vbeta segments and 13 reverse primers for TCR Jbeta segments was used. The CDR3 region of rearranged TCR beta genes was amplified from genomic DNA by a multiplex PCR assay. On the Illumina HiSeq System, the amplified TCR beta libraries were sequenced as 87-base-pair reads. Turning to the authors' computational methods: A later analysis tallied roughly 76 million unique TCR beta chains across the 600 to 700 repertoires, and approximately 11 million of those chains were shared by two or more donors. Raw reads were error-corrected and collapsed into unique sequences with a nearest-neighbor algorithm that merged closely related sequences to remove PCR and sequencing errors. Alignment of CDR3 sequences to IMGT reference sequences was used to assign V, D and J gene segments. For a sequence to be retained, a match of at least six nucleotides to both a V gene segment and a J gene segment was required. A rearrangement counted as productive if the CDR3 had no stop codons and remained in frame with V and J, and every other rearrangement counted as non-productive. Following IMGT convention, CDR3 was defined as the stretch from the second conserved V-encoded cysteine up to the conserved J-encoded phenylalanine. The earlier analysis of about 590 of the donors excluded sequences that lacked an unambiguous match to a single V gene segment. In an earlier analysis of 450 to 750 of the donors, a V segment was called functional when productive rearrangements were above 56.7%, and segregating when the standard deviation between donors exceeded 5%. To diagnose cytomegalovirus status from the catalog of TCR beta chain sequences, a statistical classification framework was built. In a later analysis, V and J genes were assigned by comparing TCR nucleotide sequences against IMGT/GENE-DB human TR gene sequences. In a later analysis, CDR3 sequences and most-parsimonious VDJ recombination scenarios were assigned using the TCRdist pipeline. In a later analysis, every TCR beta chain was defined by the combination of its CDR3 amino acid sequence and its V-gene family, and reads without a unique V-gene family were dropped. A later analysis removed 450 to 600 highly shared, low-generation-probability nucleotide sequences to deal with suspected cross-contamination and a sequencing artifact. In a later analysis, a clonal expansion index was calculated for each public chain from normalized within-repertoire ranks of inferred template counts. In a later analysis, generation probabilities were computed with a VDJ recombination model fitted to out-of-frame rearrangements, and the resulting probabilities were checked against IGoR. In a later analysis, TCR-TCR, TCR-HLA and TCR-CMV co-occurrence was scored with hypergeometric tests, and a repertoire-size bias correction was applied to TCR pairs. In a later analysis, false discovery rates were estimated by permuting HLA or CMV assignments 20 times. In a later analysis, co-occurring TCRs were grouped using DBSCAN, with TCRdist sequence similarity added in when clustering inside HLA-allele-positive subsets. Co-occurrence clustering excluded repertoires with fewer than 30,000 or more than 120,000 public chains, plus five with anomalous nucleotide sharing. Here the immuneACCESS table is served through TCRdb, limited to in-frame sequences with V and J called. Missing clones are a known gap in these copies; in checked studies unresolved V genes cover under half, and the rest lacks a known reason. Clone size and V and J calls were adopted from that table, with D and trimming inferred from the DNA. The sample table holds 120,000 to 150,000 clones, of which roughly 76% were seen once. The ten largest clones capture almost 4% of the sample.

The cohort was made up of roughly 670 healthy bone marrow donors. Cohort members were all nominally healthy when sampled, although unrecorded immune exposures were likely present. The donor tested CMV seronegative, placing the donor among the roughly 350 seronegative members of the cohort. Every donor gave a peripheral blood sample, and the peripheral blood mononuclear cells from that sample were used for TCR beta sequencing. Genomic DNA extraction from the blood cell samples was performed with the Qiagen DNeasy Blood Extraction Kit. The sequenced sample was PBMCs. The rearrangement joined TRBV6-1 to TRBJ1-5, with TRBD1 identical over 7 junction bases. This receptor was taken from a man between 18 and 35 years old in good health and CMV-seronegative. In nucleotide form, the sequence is TGTGCCAGCACCAGCACGAGACAGGGTGATCAGCCCCAGCATTTT. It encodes CASTSTRQGDQPQHF.